This TCR beta chain was retrieved from a study of response to subunit inactivated influenza vaccine. TCRdb reprocessed the RT-PCR reads with MiXCR, giving one entry per CDR3 protein. The sample holds roughly 760,000 distinct CDR3 sequences, 21% seen once. As regards this clonotype: Its antigen is not known.

Study-level findings and limits: T cells newly recruited by each seasonal influenza vaccination are few, the authors suggested.

In germline, CDR1 is LNHNV, CDR2 YYDKDF (reference sequence). V lost 1 base and J 2 bases, leaving 12 bases between the germline ends. The CDR3 totals 15 residues. This sequence joins TRBV15 and TRBJ2-7, with D possibly TRBD1 on 5 matching bases. The sequencing here drew on PBMCs from blood, taken around 5 days after vaccination. This clonotype originated in a man aged 45-65 years who received an inactivated influenza vaccine. CDR3 protein: CATSRVQGGPYEQYF. The CDR3 nucleotides read TGTGCCACCAGCAGAGTCCAGGGCGGTCCCTACGAGCAGTACTTC. The complete variable domain, with remaining parts taken from reference TRBV15 and TRBJ2-7, reads DAMVIQNPRYQVTQFGKPVTLSCSQTLNHNVMYWYQQKSSQAPKLLFHYYDKDFNNEADTPDNFQSRRPNTSFCFLDIRSPGLGDTAMYLCATSRVQGGPYEQYFGPGTRLTVT.